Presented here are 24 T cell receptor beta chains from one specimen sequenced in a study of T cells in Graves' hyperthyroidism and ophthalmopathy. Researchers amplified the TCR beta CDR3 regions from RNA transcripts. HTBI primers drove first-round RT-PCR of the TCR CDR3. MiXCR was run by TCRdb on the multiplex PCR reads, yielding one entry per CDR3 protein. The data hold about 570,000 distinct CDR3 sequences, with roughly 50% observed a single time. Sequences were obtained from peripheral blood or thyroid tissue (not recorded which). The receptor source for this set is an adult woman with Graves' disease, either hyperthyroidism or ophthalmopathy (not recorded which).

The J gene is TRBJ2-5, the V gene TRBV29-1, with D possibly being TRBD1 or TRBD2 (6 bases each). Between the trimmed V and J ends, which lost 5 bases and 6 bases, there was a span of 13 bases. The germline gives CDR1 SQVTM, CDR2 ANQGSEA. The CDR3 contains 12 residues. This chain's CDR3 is CSVLRGGKTQYF. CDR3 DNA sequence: TGCAGCGTTTTGAGAGGGGGGAAGACCCAGTACTTC.

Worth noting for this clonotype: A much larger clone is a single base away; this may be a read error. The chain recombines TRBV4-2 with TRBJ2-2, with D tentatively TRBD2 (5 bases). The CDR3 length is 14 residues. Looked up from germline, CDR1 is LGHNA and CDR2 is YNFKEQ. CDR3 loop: CASSQDGVTGELSF. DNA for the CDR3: TGTGCCAGCAGCCAAGATGGGGTTACCGGGGAGCTGTCTTTT.

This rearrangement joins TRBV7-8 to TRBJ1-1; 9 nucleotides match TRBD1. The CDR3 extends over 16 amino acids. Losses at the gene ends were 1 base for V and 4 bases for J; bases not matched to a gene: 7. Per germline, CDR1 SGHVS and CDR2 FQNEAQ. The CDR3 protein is CASSLGGQGVATEAFF. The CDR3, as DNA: TGTGCCAGCAGCTTAGGGGGACAGGGTGTGGCCACTGAAGCTTTCTTT.

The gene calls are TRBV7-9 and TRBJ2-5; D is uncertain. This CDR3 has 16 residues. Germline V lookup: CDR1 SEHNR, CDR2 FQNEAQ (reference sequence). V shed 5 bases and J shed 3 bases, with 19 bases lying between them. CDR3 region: CASSHVGAGRKETQYF. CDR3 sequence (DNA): TGTGCCAGCAGCCACGTCGGCGCAGGACGAAAAGAGACCCAGTACTTC. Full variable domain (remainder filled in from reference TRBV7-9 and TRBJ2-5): DTGVSQNPRHKITKRGQNVTFRCDPISEHNRLYWYRQTLGQGPEFLTYFQNEAQLEKSRLLSDRFSAERPKGSFSTLEIQRTEQGDSAMYLCASSHVGAGRKETQYFGPGTRLLVL.

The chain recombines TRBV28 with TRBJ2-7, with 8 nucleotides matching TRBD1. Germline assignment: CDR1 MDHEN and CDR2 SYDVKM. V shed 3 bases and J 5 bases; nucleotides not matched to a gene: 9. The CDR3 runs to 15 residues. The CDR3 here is CASSFVRGPLHEQYF. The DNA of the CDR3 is TGTGCCAGCAGTTTTGTCAGGGGGCCCCTCCACGAGCAGTACTTC.

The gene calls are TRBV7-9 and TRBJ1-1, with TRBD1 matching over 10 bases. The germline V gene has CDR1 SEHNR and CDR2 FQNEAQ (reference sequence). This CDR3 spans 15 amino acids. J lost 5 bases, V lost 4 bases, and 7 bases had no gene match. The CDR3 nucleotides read TGTGCCAGCAGCTCTCCCCGGACAGGGGGGACTGAAGCTTTCTTT. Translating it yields CASSSPRTGGTEAFF. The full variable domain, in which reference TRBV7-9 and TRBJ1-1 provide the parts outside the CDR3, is DTGVSQNPRHKITKRGQNVTFRCDPISEHNRLYWYRQTLGQGPEFLTYFQNEAQLEKSRLLSDRFSAERPKGSFSTLEIQRTEQGDSAMYLCASSSPRTGGTEAFFGQGTRLTVV.

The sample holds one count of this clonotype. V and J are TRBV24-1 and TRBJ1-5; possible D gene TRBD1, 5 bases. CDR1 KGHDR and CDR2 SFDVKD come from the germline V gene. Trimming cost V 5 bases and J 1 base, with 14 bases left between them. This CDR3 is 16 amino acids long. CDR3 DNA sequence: TGTGCCACCAGTGTCGGCCGAGGACAAAGCAATCAGCCCCAGCATTTT. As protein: CATSVGRGQSNQPQHF.

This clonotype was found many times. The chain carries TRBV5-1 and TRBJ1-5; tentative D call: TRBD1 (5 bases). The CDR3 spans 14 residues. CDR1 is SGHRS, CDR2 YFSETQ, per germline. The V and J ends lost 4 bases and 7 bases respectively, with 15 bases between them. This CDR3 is CASSPGGAGQPQHF. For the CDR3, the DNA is TGCGCCAGCAGCCCCGGCGGGGCAGGGCAGCCCCAGCATTTT.

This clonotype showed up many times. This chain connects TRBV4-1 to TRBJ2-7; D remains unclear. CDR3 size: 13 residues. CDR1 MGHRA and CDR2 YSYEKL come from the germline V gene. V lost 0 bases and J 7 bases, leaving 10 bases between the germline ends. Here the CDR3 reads CASSQDPDLEQYF. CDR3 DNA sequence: TGCGCCAGCAGCCAAGATCCAGACCTTGAGCAGTACTTC.

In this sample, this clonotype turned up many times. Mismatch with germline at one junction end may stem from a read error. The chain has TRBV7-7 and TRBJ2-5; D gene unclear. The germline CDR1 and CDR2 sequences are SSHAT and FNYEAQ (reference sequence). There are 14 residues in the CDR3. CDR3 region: CASSIRRDQETQYF. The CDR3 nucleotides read TGTGCTAGCAGCATCCGTCGAGATCAAGAGACCCAGTACTTC.

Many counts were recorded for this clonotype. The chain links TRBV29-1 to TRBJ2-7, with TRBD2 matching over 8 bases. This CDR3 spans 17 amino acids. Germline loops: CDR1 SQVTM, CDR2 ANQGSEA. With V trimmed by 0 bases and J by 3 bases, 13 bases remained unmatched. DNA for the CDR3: TGCAGCGTTGAAGAGAGGGGTGGACTAGCCGGATACTACGAGCAGTACTTC. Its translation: CSVEERGGLAGYYEQYF.

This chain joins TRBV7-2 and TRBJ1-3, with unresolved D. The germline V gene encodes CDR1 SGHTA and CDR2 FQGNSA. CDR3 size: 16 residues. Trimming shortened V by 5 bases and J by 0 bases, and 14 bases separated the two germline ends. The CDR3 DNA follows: TGTGCCAGCAGCCTAATGTCAGTGGGCTCTGGAAACACCATATATTTT. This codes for CASSLMSVGSGNTIYF.

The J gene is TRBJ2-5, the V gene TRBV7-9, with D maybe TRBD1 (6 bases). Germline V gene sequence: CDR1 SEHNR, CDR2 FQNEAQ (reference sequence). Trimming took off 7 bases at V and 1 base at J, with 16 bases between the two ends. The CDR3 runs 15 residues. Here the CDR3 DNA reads TGTGCCAGCACCTTTGGACAGACCGGCCAAGAGACCCAGTACTTC. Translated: CASTFGQTGQETQYF.

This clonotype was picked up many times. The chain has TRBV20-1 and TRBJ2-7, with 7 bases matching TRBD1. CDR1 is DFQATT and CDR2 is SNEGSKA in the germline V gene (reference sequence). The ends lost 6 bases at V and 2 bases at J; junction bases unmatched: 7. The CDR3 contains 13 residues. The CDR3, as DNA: TGCAGTGCACGAGGGGACAGACCCTACGAGCAGTACTTC. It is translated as CSARGDRPYEQYF.

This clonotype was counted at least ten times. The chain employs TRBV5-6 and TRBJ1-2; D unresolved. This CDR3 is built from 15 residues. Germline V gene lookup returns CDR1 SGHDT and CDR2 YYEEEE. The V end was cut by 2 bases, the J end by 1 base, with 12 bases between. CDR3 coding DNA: TGTGCCAGCAGCTTTGCTCCCGGGAATAACTATGGCTACACCTTC. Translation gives CASSFAPGNNYGYTF.

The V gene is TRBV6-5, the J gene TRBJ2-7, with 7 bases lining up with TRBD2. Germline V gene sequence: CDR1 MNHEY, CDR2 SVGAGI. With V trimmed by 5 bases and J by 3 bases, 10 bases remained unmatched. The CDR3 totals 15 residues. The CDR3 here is CASSDNGRRGYEQYF. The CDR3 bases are TGTGCCAGCAGTGATAACGGGAGGAGGGGCTACGAGCAGTACTTC.

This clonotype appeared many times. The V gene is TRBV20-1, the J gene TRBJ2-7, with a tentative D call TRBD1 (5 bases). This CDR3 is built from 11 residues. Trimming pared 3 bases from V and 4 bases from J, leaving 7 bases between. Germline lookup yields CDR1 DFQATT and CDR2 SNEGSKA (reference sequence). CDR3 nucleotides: TGCAGTGCTAGGGACACATACGAGCAGTACTTC. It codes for CSARDTYEQYF.

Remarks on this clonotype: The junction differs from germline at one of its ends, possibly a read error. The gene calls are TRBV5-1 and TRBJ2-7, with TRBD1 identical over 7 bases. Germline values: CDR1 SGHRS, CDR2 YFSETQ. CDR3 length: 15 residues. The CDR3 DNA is TGTGCCAGCAGCCCGCGACAGGGCTACTCCTACGAGCAGTACTTC. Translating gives CASSPRQGYSYEQYF.

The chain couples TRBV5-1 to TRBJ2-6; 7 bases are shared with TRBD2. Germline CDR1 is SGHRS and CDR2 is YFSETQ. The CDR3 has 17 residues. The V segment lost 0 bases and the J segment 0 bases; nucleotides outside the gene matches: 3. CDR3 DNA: TGCGCCAGCAGCTTGGCCGGGGGGAACTCTGGGGCCAACGTCCTGACTTTC. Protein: CASSLAGGNSGANVLTF.

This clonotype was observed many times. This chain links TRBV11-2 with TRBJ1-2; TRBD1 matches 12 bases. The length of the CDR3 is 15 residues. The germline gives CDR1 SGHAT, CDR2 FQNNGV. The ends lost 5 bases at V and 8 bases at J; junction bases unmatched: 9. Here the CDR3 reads CASSVAGQGAQGYTF. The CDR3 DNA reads TGTGCCAGCAGCGTAGCGGGACAGGGGGCGCAGGGCTACACCTTC.

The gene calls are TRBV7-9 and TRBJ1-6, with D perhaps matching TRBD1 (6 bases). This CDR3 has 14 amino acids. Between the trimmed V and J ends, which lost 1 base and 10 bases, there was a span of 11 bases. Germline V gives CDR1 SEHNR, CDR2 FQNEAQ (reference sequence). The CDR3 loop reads CASSLEPRGSPLHF. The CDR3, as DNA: TGTGCCAGCAGCTTAGAACCCAGGGGATCACCCCTCCACTTT.

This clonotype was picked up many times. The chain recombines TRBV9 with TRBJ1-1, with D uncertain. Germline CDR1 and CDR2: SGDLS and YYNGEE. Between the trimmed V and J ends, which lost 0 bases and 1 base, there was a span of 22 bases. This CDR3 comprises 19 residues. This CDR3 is CASSVGGFERLRQNTEAFF. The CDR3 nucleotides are TGTGCCAGCAGCGTAGGTGGTTTTGAGCGGTTGAGGCAGAACACTGAAGCTTTCTTT.

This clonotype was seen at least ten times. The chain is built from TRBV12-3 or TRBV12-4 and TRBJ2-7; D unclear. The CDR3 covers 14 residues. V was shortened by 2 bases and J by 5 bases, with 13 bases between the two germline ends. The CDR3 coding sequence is TGTGCCAGCAGTTTAAACCCGGGCATCAACGAGCAGTACTTC. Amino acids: CASSLNPGINEQYF.

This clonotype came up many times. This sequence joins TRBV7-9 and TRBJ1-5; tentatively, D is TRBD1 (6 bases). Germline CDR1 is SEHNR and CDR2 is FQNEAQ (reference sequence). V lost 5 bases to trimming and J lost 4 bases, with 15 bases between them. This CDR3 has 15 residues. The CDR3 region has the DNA TGTGCCAGCAGCCAAGGGGGGCTAGGGAATCAGCCCCAGCATTTT. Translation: CASSQGGLGNQPQHF.